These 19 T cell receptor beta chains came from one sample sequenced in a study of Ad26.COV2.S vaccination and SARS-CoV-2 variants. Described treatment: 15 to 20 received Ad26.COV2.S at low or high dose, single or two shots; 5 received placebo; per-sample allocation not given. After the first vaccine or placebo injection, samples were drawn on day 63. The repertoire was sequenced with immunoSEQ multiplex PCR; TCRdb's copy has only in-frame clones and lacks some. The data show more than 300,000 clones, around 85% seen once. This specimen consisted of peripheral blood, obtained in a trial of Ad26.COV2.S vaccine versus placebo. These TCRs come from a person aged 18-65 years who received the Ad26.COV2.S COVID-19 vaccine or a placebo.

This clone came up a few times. CDR3 sequence reads: CASSVGQGAEGAFF. The CDR3 nucleotides read TGCGCCAGCAGCGTCGGACAGGGGGCCGAGGGAGCTTTCTTT. The rearrangement joins TRBV5-1 to TRBJ1-1; 11 bases are shared with TRBD1. The germline gives CDR1 SGHRS, CDR2 YFSETQ. The V and J ends lost 4 bases and 10 bases, in that order; junction bases with no gene match: 9. The CDR3 has 14 amino acids. The full variable domain, rest sourced from reference TRBV5-1 and TRBJ1-1, is KAGVTQTPRYLIKTRGQQVTLSCSPISGHRSVSWYQQTPGQGLQFLFEYFSETQRNKGNFPGRFSGRQFSNSRSEMNVSTLELGDSALYLCASSVGQGAEGAFFGQGTRLTVV.

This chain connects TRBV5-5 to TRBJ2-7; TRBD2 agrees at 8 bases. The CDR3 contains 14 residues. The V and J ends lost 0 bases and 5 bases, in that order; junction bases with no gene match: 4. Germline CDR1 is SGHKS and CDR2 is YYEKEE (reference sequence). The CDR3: CASSLAGGRNEQYF. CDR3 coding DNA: TGTGCCAGCAGCTTGGCGGGGGGGCGGAACGAGCAGTACTTC. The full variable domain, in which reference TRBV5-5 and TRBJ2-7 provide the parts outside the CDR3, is DAGVTQSPTHLIKTRGQQVTLRCSPISGHKSVSWYQQVLGQGPQFIFQYYEKEERGRGNFPDRFSARQFPNYSSELNVNALLLGDSALYLCASSLAGGRNEQYFGPGTRLTVT.

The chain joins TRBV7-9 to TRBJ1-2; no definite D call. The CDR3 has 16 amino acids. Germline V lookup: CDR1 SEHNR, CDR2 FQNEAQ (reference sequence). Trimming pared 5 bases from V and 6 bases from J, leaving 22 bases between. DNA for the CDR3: TGTGCCAGCAGCGAAGTAAATGGTCTTCCGCGGGATGGCTACACCTTC. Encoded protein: CASSEVNGLPRDGYTF.

The chain's CDR3 is CASRRGAGGTEPYEQYF. The CDR3 coding sequence is TGTGCCAGCAGAAGGGGTGCTGGGGGGACAGAACCCTACGAGCAGTACTTC. The genes are TRBV5-4 and TRBJ2-7; a possible D gene is TRBD1 (7 bases). CDR1 is SGHNT and CDR2 is YYREEE in the germline V gene (reference sequence). The V end lost 5 bases, the J end lost 2 bases, and 23 bases lay between the germline ends. The CDR3 has 17 amino acids.

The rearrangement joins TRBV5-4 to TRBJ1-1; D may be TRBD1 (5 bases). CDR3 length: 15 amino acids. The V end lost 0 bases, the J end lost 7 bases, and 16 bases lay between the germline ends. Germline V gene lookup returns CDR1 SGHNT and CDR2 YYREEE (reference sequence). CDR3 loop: CASSLGGDGVGEAFF. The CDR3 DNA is TGTGCCAGCAGCTTGGGAGGGGACGGAGTGGGTGAAGCTTTCTTT.

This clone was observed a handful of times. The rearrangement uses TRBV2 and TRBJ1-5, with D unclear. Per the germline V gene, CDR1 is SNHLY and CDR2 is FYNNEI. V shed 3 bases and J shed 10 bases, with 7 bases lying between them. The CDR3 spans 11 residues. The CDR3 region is CASSEGGPQHF. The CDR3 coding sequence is TGTGCCAGCAGTGAGGGCGGCCCCCAGCATTTT. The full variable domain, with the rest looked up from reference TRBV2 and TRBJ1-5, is EPEVTQTPSHQVTQMGQEVILRCVPISNHLYFYWYRQILGQKVEFLVSFYNNEISEKSEIFDDQFSVERPDGSNFTLKIRSTKLEDSAMYFCASSEGGPQHFGDGTRLSIL.

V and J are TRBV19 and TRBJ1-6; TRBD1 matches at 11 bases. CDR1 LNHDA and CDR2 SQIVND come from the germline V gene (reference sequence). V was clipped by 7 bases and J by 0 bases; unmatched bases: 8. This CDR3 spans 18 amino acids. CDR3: CASTGPGTGGSYNSPLHF. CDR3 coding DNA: TGTGCCAGTACCGGACCCGGGACAGGGGGCTCCTATAATTCACCCCTCCACTTT.

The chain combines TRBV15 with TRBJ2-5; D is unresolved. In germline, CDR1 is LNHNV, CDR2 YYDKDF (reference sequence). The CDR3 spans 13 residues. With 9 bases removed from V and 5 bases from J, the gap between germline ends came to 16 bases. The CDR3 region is CATSPGPRETQYF. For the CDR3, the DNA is TGTGCCACTAGTCCCGGGCCGCGGGAGACCCAGTACTTC.

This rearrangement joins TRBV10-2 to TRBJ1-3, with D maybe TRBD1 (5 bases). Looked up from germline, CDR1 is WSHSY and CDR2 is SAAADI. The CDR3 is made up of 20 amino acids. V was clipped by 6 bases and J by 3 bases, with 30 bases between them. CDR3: CASRGRVPDKGVQDGNTIYF. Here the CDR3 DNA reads TGCGCCAGCAGGGGACGGGTACCCGACAAAGGCGTCCAAGATGGAAACACCATATATTTT.

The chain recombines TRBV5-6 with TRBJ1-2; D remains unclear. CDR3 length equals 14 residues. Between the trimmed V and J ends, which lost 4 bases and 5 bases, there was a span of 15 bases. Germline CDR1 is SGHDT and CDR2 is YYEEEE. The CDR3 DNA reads TGTGCCAGCAGCGTTGTGGGCGCCTCTTATGGCTACACCTTC. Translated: CASSVVGASYGYTF.

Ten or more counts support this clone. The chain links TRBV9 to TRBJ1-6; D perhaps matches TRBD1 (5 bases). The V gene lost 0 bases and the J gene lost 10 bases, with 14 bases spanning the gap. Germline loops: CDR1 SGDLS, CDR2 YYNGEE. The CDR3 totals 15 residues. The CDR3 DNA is TGTGCCAGCAGCGTAGTACCTGGGGCAGGCTCACCCCTCCACTTT. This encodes CASSVVPGAGSPLHF.

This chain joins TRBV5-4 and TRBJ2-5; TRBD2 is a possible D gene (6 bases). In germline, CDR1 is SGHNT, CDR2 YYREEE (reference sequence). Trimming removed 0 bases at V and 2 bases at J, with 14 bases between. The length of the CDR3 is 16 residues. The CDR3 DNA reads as TGTGCCAGCAGCTTGGCGCCGGGGGAAAGACAAGAGACCCAGTACTTC. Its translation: CASSLAPGERQETQYF.

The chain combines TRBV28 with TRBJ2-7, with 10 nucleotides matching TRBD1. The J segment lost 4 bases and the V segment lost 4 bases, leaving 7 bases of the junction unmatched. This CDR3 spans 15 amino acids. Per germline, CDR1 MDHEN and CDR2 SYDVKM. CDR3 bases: TGTGCCAGCAGTTCCTTGGACAGGGGGTGGTACGAGCAGTACTTC. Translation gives CASSSLDRGWYEQYF.

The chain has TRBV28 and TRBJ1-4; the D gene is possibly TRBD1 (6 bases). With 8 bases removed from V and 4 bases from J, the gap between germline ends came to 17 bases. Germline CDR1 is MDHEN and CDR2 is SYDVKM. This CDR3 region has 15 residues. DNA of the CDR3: TGTGCCAGCCGCGATAGGGGGGGGATTAATGAAAAACTGTTTTTT. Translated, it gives CASRDRGGINEKLFF.

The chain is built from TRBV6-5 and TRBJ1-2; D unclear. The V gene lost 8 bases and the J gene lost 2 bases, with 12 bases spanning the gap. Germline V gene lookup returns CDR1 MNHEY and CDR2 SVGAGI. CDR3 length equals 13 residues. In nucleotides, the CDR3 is TGTGCCAGCCTTAACCGGGCCAACTATGGCTACACCTTC. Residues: CASLNRANYGYTF.

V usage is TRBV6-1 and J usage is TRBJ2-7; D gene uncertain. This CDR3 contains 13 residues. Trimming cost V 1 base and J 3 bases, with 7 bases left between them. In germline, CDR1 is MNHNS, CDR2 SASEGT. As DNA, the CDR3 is TGTGCCAGCAGTGAAGGGAACCTCTACGAGCAGTACTTC. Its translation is CASSEGNLYEQYF.

The CDR3 loop is CASSLDLGTGGSEEQYF. CDR3 in DNA: TGTGCCAGCAGCTTGGATTTGGGGACAGGGGGTTCAGAAGAGCAGTACTTC. The chain links TRBV5-5 to TRBJ2-7; 11 nucleotides line up with TRBD1. Germline CDR1 is SGHKS and CDR2 is YYEKEE (reference sequence). There are 17 residues in the CDR3. Trimming removed 0 bases from V and 7 bases from J; junction bases left unmatched: 12. The variable domain in full, with the rest retrieved from reference TRBV5-5 and TRBJ2-7, is DAGVTQSPTHLIKTRGQQVTLRCSPISGHKSVSWYQQVLGQGPQFIFQYYEKEERGRGNFPDRFSARQFPNYSSELNVNALLLGDSALYLCASSLDLGTGGSEEQYFGPGTRLTVT.

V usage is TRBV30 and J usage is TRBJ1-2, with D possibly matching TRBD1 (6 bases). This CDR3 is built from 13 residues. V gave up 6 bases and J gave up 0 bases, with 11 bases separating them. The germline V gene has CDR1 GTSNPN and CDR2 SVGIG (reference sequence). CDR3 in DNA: TGTGCCTGCTTCAGGGGTTCTAACTATGGCTACACCTTC. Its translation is CACFRGSNYGYTF.

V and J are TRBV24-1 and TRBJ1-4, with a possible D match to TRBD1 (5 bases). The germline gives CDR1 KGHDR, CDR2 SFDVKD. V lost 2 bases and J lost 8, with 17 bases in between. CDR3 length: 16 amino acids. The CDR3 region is CATSDSRTIRGEKLFF. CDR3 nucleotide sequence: TGTGCCACCAGTGATTCCCGGACGATCCGGGGGGAAAAACTGTTTTTT.